Detailed here is one T cell receptor (beta chain). Its matching antigen is unknown. The CDR3 extends over 15 amino acids. Germline CDR1 MNHEY, CDR2 SVGAGI. Trimming removed 4 bases from V and 1 base from J, with 14 bases in between. This record comes from a study of cytomegalovirus exposure and HLA in healthy donors. Some clones are missing from TCRdb's copy, which holds only in-frame ones; the method was immunoSEQ multiplex PCR. The table records roughly 100,000 clones, 86% of them present only once. General observations from the study: Rarity held for most TCR sequences, but there were some public TCRs that occurred in many donors. Specificity of a few CMV-associated chains for CMV antigens was verified in vitro.

This chain connects TRBV6-5 to TRBJ2-7, with D possibly TRBD1 on 6 matching bases. This sequence originates from a woman under 30 in good health and CMV-seropositive. Sequencing input: PBMCs. The CDR3 DNA follows: TGTGCCAGCAGTTTGGCCGGGACAAGATCCTACGAGCAGTACTTC. Translating gives CASSLAGTRSYEQYF.